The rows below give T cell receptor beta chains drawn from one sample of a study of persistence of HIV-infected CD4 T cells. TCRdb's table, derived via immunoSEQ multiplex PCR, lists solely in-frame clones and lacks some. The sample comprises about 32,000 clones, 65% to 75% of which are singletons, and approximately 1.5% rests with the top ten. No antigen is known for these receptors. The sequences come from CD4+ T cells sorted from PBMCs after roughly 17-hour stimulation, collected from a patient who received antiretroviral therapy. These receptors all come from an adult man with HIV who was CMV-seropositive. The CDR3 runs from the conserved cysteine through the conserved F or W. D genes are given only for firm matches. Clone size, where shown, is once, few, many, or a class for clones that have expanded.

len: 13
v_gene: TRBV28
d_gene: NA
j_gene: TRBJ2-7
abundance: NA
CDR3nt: TGTGCCAGCAGTTCCCACGGGGACCACGAGCAGTACTTC
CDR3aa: CASSSHGDHEQYF

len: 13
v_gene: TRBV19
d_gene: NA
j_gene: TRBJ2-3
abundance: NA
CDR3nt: TGTGCCAGTAGTATGGGACTTGCAGATACGCAGTATTTT
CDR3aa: CASSMGLADTQYF

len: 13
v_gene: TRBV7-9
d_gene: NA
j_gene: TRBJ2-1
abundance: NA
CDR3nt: TGTGCCAGCAGCTTATTCGGAGGCAATGAGCAGTTCTTC
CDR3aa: CASSLFGGNEQFF

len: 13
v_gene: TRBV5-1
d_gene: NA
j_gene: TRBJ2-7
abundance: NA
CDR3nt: TGCGCCAGCAGCTTGCACGGAACCTACGAGCAGTACTTC
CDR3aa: CASSLHGTYEQYF

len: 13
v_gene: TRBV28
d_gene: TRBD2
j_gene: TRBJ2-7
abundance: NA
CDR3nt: TGTGCCACCCTCAGCGGGGGACCCTACGAGCAGTACTTC
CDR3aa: CATLSGGPYEQYF

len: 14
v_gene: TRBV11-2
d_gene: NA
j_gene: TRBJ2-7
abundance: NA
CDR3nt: TGTGCCAGCAGCTTCCGGGTACAATCCTACGAGCAGTACTTC
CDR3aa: CASSFRVQSYEQYF

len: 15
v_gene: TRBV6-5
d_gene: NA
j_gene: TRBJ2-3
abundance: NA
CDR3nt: TGTGCCAGCAGTTACCAGGTTCTCTCCACAGATACGCAGTATTTT
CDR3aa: CASSYQVLSTDTQYF

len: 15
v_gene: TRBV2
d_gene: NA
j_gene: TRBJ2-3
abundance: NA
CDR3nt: TGTGCCAGCGGTGAGCAGGACTCAAGCACAGATACGCAGTATTTT
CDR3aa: CASGEQDSSTDTQYF

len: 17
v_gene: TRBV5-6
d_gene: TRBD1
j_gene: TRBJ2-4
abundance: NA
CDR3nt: TGTGCCAGCAGCTTCTTACAGGGGGCCATAGCCAAAAACATTCAGTACTTC
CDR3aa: CASSFLQGAIAKNIQYF

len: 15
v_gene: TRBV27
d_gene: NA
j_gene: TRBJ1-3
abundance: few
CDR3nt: TGTGCCAGCAGACCCCTCGGGGGGCAAGGAAACACCATATATTTT
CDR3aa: CASRPLGGQGNTIYF

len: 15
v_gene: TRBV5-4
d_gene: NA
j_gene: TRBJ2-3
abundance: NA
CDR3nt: TGTGCCAGCAGCTTGGCCCGCCAGGGCACAGATACGCAGTATTTT
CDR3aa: CASSLARQGTDTQYF

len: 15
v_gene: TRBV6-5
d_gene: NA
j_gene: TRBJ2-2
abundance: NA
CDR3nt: TGTGCCAGTCGTCAGCTGTCACGGACGGGCGGGGAGCTGTTTTTT
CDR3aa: CASRQLSRTGGELFF

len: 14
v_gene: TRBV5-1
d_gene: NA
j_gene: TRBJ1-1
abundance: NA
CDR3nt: TGCGCCAGCAGCTTGGGACAGACGAACACTGAAGCTTTCTTT
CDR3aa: CASSLGQTNTEAFF

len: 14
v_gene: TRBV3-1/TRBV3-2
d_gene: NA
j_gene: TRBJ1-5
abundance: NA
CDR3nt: TGTGCCAGCAGCCAAGATCTGACAGATCAAGCCCAGCATTTT
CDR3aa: CASSQDLTDQAQHF

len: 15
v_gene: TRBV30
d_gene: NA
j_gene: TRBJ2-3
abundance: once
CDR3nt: TGTGCCTGGAAAAGGGTGGGTGGTAGCACAGATACGCAGTATTTT
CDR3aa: CAWKRVGGSTDTQYF

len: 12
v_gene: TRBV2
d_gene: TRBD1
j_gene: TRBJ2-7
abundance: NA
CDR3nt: TGTGCCAGCAGTAACAGGGGTTACGAGCAGTACTTC
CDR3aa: CASSNRGYEQYF

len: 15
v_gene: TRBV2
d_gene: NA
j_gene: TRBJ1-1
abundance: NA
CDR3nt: TGTGCCAGCACCGAGGGACGTGAGAGTAGCACTGAAGCTTTCTTT
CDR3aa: CASTEGRESSTEAFF

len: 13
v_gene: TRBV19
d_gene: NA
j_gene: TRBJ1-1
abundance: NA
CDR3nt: TGTGCCAGTAGTCCGGGACGCTTCGCTGAAGCTTTCTTT
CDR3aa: CASSPGRFAEAFF

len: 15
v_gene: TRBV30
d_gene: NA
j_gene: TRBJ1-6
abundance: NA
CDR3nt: TGTGCCTGGAGTGTCATTAGCTCCTATAATTCACCCCTCCACTTT
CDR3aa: CAWSVISSYNSPLHF

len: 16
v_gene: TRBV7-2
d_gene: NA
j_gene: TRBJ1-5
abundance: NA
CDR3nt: TGTGCCAGCAGTCCGAGGGCGGGGGCAGGGAATCAGCCCCAGCATTTT
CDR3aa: CASSPRAGAGNQPQHF

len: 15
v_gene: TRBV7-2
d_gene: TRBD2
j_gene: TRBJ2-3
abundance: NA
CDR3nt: TGTGCCAGCAGCTTAGGGGGACTAGCGTCAGATACGCAGTATTTT
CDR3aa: CASSLGGLASDTQYF

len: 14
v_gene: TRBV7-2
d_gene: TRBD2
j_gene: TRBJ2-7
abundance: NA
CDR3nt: TGTGCCAGCAGCTTAATGGAGTCAGCGGGGGAGCAGTACTTC
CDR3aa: CASSLMESAGEQYF

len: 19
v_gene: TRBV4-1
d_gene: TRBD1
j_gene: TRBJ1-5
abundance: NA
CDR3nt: TGCGCCAGCAGCCCCTCACCGGGACAGGGAAGTGGGAGCAATCAGCCCCAGCATTTT
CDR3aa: CASSPSPGQGSGSNQPQHF

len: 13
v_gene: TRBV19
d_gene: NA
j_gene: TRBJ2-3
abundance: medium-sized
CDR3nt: TGTGCCAGTAGTCAAGGGCACCGCGATACGCAGTATTTT
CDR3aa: CASSQGHRDTQYF

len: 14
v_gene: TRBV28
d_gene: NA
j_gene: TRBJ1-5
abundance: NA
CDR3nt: TGTGCCAGCAGTTTACTCAGGGAAGGTGAGCCCCAGCATTTT
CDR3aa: CASSLLREGEPQHF

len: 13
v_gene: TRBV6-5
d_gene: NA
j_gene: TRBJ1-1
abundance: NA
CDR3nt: TGTGCCAGCAGTCGAACAGAGAACACTGAAGCTTTCTTT
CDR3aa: CASSRTENTEAFF

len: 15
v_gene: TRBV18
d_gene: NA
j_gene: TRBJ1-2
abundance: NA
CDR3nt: TGTGCCAGCTCACCACCGGCAGGGGCTGAGGGAGGCTACACCTTC
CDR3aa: CASSPPAGAEGGYTF

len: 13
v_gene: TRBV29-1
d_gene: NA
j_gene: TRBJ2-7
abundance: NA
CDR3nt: TGCAGCGTTGGGAGGGGGAACAGGGACGAGCAGTACTTC
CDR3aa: CSVGRGNRDEQYF

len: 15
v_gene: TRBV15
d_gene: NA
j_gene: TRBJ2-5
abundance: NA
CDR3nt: TGTGCCACCAGCAGAGATCGGGGCCCCTCGGAGACCCAGTACTTC
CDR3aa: CATSRDRGPSETQYF

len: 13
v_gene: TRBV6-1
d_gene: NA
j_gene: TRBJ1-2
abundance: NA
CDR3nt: TGTGCCAGCAGTGACAGGGTGAACTATGGCTACACCTTC
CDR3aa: CASSDRVNYGYTF

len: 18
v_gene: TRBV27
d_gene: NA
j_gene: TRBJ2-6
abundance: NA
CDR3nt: TGTGCCAGCAGGGTGGGGGGTACCCCCGGCTCTGGGGCCAACGTCCTGACTTTC
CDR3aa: CASRVGGTPGSGANVLTF

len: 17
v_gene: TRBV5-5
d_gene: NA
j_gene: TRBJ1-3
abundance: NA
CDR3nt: TGTGCCAGCAGCTTGGAAGGGCGCGATCAGCCTGGAAACACCATATATTTT
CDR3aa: CASSLEGRDQPGNTIYF

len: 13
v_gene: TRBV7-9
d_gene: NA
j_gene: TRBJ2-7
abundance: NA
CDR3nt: TGTGCCAGCAGCTTAGTTGAGGCTTACGAGCAGTACTTC
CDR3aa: CASSLVEAYEQYF

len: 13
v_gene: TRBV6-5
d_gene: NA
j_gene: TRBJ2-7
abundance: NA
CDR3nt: TGTGCCAGCACTCGGACGCGCTCCTACGAGCAGTACTTC
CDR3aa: CASTRTRSYEQYF

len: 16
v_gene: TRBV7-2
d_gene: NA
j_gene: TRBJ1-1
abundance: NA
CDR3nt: TGTGCCAGCAGCTTAGGCTACAGGAGAATGAACACTGAAGCTTTCTTT
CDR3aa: CASSLGYRRMNTEAFF

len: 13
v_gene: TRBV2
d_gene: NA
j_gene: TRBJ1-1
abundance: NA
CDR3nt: TGTGCCAGCAAACCCTCAGGGGACACTGAAGCTTTCTTT
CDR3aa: CASKPSGDTEAFF

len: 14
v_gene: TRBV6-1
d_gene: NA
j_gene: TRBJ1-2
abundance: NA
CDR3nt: TGTGCCAGCAGTGAAGGTCAGAAGAACTATGGCTACACCTTC
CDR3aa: CASSEGQKNYGYTF

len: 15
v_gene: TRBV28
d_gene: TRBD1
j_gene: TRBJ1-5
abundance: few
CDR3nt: TGTGCCACCGCAAACAGGGGCCATAGCAATCAGCCCCAGCATTTT
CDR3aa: CATANRGHSNQPQHF

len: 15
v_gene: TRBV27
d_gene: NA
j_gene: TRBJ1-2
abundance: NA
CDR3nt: TGTGCCAGCAGCCTCCAGAGGGGGGCGCACTATGGCTACACCTTC
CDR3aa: CASSLQRGAHYGYTF

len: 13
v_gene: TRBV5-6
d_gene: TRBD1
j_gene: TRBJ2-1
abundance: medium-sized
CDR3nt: TGTGCCAGCAGCTTGGCAGGGGGCAATGAGCAGTTCTTC
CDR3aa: CASSLAGGNEQFF

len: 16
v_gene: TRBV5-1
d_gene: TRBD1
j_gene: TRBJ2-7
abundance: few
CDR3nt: TGCGCCAGCAGCTCCCCGGTAGGGACAGGTCCAAACGAGCAGTACTTC
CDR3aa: CASSSPVGTGPNEQYF

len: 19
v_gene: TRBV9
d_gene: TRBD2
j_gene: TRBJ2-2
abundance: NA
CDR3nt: TGTGCCCGCAGCGTAGGAGGACTCGCGGGGGGGCCAGGGACCGGGGAGCTGTTTTTT
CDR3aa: CARSVGGLAGGPGTGELFF

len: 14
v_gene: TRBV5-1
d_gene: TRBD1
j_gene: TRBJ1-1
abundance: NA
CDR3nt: TGCGCCAGCAGCCGGGACAGAGCAAACACTGAAGCTTTCTTT
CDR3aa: CASSRDRANTEAFF

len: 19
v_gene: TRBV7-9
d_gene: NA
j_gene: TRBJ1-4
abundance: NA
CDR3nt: TGTGCCAGCAGCTTAGCGGGGTCGACAGCGGGATTTGGTAATGAAAAACTGTTTTTT
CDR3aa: CASSLAGSTAGFGNEKLFF

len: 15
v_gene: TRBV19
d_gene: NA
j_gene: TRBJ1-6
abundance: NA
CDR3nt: TGTGCCAGTAGCCCCCCTAGGACCTATAATTCACCCCTCCACTTT
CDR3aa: CASSPPRTYNSPLHF

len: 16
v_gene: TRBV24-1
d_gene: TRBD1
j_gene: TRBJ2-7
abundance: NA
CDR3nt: TGTGCCACCAGTGACGGGCCGGGACAGGGTGTCCACGAGCAGTACTTC
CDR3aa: CATSDGPGQGVHEQYF

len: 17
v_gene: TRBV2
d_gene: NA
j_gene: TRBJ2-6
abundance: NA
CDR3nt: NA
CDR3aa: CASSEVGAGAGANVLIF

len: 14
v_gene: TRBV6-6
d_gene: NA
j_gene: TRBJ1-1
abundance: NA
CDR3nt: TGTGCCAGCAGCCGAATCGGGGGGGACACTGAAGCTTTCTTT
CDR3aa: CASSRIGGDTEAFF

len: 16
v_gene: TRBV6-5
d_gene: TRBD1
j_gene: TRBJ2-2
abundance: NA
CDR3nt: TGTGCCAGCAGTTTACGGACAGGGGGCAACACCGGGGAGCTGTTTTTT
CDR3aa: CASSLRTGGNTGELFF

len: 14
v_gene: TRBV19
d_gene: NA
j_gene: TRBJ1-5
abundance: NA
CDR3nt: TGTGCCAGTAGGTGGGGACGGAGCAATCAGCCCCAGCATTTT
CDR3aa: CASRWGRSNQPQHF

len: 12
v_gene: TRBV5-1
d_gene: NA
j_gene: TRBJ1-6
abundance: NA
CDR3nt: TGCGCCAGCCGGGACACAAATTCACCCCTCCACTTT
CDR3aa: CASRDTNSPLHF

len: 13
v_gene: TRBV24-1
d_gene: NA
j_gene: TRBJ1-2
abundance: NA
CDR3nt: TGTGCCACCAGTGACACCCGGGAGCATGGCTACACCTTC
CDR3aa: CATSDTREHGYTF

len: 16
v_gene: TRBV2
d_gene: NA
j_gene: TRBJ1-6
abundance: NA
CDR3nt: TGTGCCAGCAGAGAAACTCCCGGCAATGCTAATTCACCCCTCCACTTT
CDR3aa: CASRETPGNANSPLHF

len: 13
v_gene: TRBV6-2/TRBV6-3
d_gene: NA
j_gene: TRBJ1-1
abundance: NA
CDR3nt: TGTGCCAGCAGTTGGAAAAGGAACACTGAAGCTTTCTTT
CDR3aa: CASSWKRNTEAFF

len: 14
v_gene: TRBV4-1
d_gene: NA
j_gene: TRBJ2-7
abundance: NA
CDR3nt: TGCGCCAGCAGCCCGAGCGACTCCCCCTACGAGCAGTACTTC
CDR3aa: CASSPSDSPYEQYF

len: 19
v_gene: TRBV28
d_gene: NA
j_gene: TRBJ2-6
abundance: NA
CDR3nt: TGTGCCAGCCTCCGCAACCCCGGACTTCAGAGCTCTGGGGCCAACGTCCTGACTTTC
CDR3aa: CASLRNPGLQSSGANVLTF

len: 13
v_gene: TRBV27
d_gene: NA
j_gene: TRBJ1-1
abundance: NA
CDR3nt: TGTGCCAGCAGTTTCCGGGAGACCACTGAAGCTTTCTTT
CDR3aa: CASSFRETTEAFF

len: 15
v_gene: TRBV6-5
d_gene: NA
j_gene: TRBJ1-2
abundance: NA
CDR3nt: TGTGCCAGCAGGGAGGGGGAGGGCGGAATCTATGGCTACACCTTC
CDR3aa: CASREGEGGIYGYTF

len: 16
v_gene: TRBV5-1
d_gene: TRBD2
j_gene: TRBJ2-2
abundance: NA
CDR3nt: TGCGCCAGCAGCTTGGTCACTAGCGGGAACACCGGGGAGCTGTTTTTT
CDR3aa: CASSLVTSGNTGELFF